This T cell receptor beta chain came from a study of regulatory T cells in long-lasting Graves disease. Findings of the study overall: TCR diversity was lower in persistent Graves' patients than in newly diagnosed ones.

Germline values: CDR1 KGHSH, CDR2 LQKENI. The CDR3 contains 15 residues. Time point in this sample: newly diagnosed GD, antithyroid drugs for less than 3 months. Researchers made the TCR library from RNA that was extracted from PBMCs. An endocrinology department in Xi'an, China, supplied the patients. According to the study, TCR beta libraries were built with iRepertoire HTBI primers and CDR3-region Arm-PCR. How the authors handled the data: Gene usage covered some 60 TRBV and more than twelve TRBJ segments. Each CDR3 protein gets one entry after TCRdb re-called the multiplex PCR reads with MiXCR. TCRdb, rather than the study authors, made the V and J calls. The table includes 400,000 to 450,000 distinct CDR3 sequences, about 15% detected once. Note on this clonotype: Antigen unknown. A read error may be the cause here, since a much bigger clone is one base away.

This same sample was also part of a study on T cells in Graves' hyperthyroidism and ophthalmopathy. That publication notes: Researchers defined stable Graves' hyperthyroidism as no ophthalmopathy progression within 18 months.

The genes are TRBV18 and TRBJ2-1, with 9 bases fitting TRBD2. The receptor's source is a woman aged 25 to 39 with Graves disease. The sample was peripheral blood mononuclear cells (PBMCs), taken at new diagnosis, from a patient treated with antithyroid drugs. Here the CDR3 DNA reads TGTGTCAGCTCACAACCGGGACTAGCAGACAATGAGCAGTTCTTC. Encoded protein: CVSSQPGLADNEQFF.